This T cell receptor beta chain was sequenced in a study of CD8+ T cells in alopecia areata. Samples from alopecia areata patients were lesional scalp punch biopsies and peripheral blood. Separation by sorting yielded CD4+ and CD8+ T cells from PBMCs. Per germline, CDR1 SGHVS and CDR2 FQNEAQ. This CDR3 region has 17 residues. V gave up 5 bases and J gave up 4 bases; unmatched junction bases: 14. Regarding the study as a whole: In lesional scalp, particularly from alopecia totalis/universalis, clonality was higher than in normal scalp. Resident alphabeta T cells of normal skin are also sequenced in scalp samples.

Remarks on this clone: Antigen: not known.

RNA extraction was followed by reverse transcription into cDNA, which acted as the sequencing template. Measured with immunoSEQ multiplex PCR; TCRdb has only the in-frame clones, and not every one. The sample lists 100,000 to 120,000 clones, 45% to 60% occurring once. The chain links TRBV7-8 to TRBJ1-2; TRBD1 aligns across 9 bases. The TCR sequence derives from a human donor with alopecia areata. Sequencing was performed on NKG2D-low CD8+ T cells sorted from blood. The CDR3 region has the DNA TGTGCCAGCAGCCCATCACCCGGGACAGGGATGGTCTATGGCTACACCTTC. It translates to CASSPSPGTGMVYGYTF.